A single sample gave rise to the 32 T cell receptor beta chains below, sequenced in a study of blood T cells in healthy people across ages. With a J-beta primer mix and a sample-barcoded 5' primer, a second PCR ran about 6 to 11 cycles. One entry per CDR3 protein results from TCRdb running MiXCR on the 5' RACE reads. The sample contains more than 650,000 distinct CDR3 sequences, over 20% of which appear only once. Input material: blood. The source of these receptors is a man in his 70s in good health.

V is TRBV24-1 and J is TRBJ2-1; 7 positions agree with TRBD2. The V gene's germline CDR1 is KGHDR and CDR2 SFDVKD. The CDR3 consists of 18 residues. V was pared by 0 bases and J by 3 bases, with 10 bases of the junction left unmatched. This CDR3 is CATSDLPGGEGNYNEQFF. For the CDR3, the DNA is TGTGCCACCAGTGATTTGCCGGGGGGTGAAGGGAACTACAATGAGCAGTTCTTC.

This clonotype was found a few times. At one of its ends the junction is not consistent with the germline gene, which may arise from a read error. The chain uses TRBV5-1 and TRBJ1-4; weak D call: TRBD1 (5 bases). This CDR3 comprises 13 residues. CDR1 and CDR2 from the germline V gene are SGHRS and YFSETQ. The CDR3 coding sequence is TGCGTCAGCATGGGACTTGGCAATGAAAAACTGTTTTTT. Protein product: CVSMGLGNEKLFF.

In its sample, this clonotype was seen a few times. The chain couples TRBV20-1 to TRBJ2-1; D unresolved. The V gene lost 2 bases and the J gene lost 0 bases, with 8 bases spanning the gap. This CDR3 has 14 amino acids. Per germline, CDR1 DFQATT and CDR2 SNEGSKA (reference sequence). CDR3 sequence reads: CSARPRSSYNEQFF. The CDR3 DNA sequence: TGCAGTGCTAGACCTAGGAGCTCCTACAATGAGCAGTTCTTC.

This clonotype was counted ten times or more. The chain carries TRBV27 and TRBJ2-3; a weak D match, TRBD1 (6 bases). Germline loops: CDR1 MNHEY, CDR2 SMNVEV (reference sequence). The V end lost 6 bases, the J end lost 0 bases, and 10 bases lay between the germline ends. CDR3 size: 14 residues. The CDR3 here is CASRQGYSTDTQYF. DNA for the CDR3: TGTGCCAGCAGACAGGGTTACAGCACAGATACGCAGTATTTT.

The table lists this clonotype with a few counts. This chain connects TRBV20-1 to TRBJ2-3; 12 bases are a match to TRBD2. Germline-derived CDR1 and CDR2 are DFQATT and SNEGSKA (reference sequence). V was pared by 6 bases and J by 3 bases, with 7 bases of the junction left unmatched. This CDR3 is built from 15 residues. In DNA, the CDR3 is TGCAGTGCAATAGGACTAGCGGGAAAGACAGATACGCAGTATTTT. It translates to CSAIGLAGKTDTQYF.

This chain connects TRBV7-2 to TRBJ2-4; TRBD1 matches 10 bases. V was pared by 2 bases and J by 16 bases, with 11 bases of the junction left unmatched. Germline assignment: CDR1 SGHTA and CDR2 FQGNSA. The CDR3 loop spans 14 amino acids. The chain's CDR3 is CASSLIGGQGNFYF. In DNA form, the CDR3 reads TGTGCCAGCAGCTTAATTGGGGGACAGGGGAACTTCTACTTC.

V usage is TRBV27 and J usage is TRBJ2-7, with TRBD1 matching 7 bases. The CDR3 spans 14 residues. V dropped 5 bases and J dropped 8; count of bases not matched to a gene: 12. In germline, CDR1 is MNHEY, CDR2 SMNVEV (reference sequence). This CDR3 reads CASSEYRGQVKQYV. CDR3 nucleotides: TGTGCCAGCAGTGAATACAGGGGTCAGGTCAAGCAGTACGTC.

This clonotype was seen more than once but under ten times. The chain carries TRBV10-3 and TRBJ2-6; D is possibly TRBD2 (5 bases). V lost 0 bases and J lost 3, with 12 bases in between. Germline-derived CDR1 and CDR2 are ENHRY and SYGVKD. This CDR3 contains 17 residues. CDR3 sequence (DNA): TGTGCCATCAGTGAGTCTACGTTCGGAGGTGGGGCCAACGTCCTGACTTTC. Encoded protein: CAISESTFGGGANVLTF.

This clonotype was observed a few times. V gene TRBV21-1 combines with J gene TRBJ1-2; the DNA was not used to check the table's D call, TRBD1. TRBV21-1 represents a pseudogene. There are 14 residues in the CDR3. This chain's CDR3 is CASSNPTGDYGYTF. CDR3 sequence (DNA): TGTGCCAGCAGCAACCCGACAGGGGACTATGGCTACACCTTC.

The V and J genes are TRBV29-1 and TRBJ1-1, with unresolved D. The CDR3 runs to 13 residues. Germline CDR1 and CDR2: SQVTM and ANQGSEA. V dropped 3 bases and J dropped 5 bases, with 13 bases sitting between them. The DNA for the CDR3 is TGCAGCGTTGACCGCACCGGTGGGACTGAAGCTTTCTTT. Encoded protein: CSVDRTGGTEAFF.

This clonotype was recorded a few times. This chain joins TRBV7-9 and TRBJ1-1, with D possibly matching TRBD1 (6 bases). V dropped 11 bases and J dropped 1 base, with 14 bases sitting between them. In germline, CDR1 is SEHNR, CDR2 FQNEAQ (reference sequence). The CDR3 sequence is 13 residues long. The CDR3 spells CAAKRGGNTEAFF. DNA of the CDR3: TGTGCCGCTAAGAGGGGGGGGAACACTGAAGCTTTCTTT.

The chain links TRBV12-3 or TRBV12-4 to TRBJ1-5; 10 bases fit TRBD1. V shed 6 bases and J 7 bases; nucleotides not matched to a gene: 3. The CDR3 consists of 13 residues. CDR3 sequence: CASRGQGLQPQHF. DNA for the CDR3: TGTGCCAGCAGGGGACAGGGGCTCCAGCCCCAGCATTTT.

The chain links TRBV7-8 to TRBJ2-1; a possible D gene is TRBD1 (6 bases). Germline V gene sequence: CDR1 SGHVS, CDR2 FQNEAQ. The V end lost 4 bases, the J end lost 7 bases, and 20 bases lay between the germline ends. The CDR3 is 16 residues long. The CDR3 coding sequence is TGTGCCAGCAGCTCTATTATGGGGCAGGGGAAGAATGAGCAGTTCTTC. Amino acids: CASSSIMGQGKNEQFF. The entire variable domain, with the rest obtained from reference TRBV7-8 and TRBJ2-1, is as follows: GAGVSQSPRYKVAKRGQDVALRCDPISGHVSLFWYQQALGQGPEFLTYFQNEAQLDKSGLPSDRFFAERPEGSVSTLKIQRTQQEDSAVYLCASSSIMGQGKNEQFFGPGTRLTVL.

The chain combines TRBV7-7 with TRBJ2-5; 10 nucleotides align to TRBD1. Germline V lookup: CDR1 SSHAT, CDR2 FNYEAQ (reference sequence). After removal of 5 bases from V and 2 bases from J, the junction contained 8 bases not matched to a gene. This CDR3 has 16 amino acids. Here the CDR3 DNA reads TGTGCCAGCAGCCCAAGAAGGGACAGGGGACAAGAGACCCAGTACTTC. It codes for CASSPRRDRGQETQYF.

The CDR3 nucleotides read TGCAGTGCTCAGACAGGATCTGAAGCTTTCTTT. Amino acids: CSAQTGSEAFF. The gene calls are TRBV20-1 and TRBJ1-1; possible D gene TRBD1, 6 bases. This CDR3 has 11 amino acids. Trimming removed 5 bases from V and 6 bases from J, with 10 bases in between. CDR1 is DFQATT and CDR2 is SNEGSKA in the germline V gene (reference sequence).

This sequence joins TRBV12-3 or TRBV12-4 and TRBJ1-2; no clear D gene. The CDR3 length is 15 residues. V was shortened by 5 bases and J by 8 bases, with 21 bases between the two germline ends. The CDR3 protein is CASSKGSGVGRGYTF. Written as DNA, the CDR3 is TGTGCCAGCAGTAAAGGCTCCGGGGTGGGTCGCGGCTACACCTTC.

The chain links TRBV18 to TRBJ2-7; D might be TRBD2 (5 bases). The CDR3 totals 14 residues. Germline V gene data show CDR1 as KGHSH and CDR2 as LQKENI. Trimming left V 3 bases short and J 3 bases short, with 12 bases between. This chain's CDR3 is CASSPPGSYYEQYF. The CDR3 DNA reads TGTGCCAGCTCACCCCCGGGATCCTACTACGAGCAGTACTTC.

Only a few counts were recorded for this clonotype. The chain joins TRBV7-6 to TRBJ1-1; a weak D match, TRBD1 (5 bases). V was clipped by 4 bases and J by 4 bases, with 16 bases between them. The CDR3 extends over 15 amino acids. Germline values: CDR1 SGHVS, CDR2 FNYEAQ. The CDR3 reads CASSSSVGGFTEAFF. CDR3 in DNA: TGTGCCAGCAGCTCCTCGGTGGGGGGGTTCACTGAAGCTTTCTTT.

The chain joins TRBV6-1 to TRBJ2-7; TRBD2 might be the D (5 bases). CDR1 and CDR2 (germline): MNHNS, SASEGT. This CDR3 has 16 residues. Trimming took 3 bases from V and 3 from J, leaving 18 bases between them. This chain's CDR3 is CASSEAGNLKYYEQYF. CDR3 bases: TGTGCCAGCAGTGAGGCCGGGAACCTAAAGTACTACGAGCAGTACTTC.

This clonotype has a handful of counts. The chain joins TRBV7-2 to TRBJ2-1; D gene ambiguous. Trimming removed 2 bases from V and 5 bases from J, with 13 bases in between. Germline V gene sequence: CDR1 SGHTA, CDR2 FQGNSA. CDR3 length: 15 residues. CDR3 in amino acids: CASSLLRIRDNEQFF. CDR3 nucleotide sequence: TGTGCCAGCAGCTTACTCCGGATAAGGGACAATGAGCAGTTCTTC.

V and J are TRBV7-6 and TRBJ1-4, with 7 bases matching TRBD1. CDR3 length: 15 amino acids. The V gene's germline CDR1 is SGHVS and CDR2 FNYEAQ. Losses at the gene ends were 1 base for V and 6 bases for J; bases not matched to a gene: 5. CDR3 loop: CASSLDFGTDEKLFF. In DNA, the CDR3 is TGTGCCAGCAGCTTAGACTTTGGGACAGATGAAAAACTGTTTTTT.

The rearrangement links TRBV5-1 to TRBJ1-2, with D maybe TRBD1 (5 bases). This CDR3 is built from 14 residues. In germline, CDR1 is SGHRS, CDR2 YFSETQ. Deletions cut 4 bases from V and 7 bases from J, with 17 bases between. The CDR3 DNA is TGCGCCAGCAGCACCGGGGCACCCCTTATTGGCTACACCTTC. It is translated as CASSTGAPLIGYTF.

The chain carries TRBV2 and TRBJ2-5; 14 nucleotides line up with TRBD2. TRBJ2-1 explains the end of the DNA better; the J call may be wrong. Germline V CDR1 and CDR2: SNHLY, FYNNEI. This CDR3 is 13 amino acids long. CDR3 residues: CARGLAGGYEQFF. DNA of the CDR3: TGTGCCAGAGGACTAGCGGGGGGTTATGAGCAGTTCTTC.

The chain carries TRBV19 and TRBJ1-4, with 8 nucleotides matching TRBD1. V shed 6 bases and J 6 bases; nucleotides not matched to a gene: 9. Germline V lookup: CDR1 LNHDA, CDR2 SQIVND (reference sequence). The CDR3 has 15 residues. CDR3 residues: CASRNTGTGYEKLFF. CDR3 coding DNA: TGTGCCAGTAGGAACACCGGGACAGGCTATGAAAAACTGTTTTTT. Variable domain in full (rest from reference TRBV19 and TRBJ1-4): DGGITQSPKYLFRKEGQNVTLSCEQNLNHDAMYWYRQDPGQGLRLIYYSQIVNDFQKGDIAEGYSVSREKKESFPLTVTSAQKNPTAFYLCASRNTGTGYEKLFFGSGTQLSVL.

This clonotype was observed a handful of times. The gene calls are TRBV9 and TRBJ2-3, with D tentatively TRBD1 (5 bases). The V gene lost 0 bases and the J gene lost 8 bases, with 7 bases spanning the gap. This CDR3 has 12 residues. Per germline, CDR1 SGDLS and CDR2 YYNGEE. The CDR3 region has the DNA TGTGCCAGCAGCGTAGAGCAGGGTACGCAGTATTTT. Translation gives CASSVEQGTQYF. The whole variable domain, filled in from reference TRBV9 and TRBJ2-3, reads DSGVTQTPKHLITATGQRVTLRCSPRSGDLSVYWYQQSLDQGLQFLIQYYNGEERAKGNILERFSAQQFPDLHSELNLSSLELGDSALYFCASSVEQGTQYFGPGTRLTVL.

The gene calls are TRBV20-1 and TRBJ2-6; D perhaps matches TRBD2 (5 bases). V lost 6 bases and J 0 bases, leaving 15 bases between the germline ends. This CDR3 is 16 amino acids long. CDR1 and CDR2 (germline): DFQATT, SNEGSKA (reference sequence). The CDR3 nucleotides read TGCAGTGCCGGAGGTAGCTTAGACTCTGGGGCCAACGTCCTGACTTTC. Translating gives CSAGGSLDSGANVLTF.

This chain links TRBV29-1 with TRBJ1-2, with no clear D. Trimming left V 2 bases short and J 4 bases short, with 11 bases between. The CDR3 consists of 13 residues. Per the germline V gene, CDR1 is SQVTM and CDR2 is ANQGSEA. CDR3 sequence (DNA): TGCAGCGTTGAATACCAAGGAGGCTATGGCTACACCTTC. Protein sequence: CSVEYQGGYGYTF.

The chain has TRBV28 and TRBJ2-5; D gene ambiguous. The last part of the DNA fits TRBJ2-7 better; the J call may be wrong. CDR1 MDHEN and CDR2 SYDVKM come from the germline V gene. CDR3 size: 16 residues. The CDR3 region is CASSFLAAMLGGEQYF. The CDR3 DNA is TGTGCCAGCAGTTTTTTGGCGGCTATGTTGGGCGGCGAGCAGTACTTC.

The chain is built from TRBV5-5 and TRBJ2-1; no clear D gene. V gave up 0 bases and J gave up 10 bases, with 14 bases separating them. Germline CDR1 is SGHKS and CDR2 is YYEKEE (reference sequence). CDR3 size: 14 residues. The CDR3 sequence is CASSLDYNLREQFF. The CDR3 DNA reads TGTGCCAGCAGCTTGGACTATAACCTACGGGAGCAGTTCTTC.

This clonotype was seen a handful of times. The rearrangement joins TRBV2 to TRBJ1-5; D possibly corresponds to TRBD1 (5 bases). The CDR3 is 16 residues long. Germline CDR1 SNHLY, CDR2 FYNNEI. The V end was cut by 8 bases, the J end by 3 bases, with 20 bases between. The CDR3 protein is CASGFSGGRNNQPQHF. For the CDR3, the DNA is TGTGCCAGCGGGTTCTCCGGGGGGAGAAACAATCAGCCCCAGCATTTT.

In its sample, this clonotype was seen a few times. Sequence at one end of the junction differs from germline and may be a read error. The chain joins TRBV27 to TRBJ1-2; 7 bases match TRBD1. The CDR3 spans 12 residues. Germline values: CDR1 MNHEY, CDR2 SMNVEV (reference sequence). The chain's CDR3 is CASRGGAYGYTF. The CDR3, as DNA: TGTGCTAGCAGAGGGGGCGCCTATGGCTACACCTTC.

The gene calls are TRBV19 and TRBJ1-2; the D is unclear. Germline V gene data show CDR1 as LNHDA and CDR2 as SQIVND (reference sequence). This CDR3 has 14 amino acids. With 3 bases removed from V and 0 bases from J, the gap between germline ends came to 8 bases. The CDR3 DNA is TGTGCCAGTAGTATTATTCAAGCTAACTATGGCTACACCTTC. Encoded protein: CASSIIQANYGYTF.